Sequencing of this TCR beta chain was carried out in a study of blood T cell repertoires in COVID-19. The V gene lost 8 bases and the J gene lost 3 bases, with 13 bases spanning the gap. This CDR3 is built from 13 residues. The V gene's germline CDR1 is LNHDA and CDR2 SQIVND (reference sequence). Source study methods: From reference gene primer amplification, estimates of nucleated cell counts were derived. TCRdb's copy holds only in-frame clones and misses some; the assay was immunoSEQ multiplex PCR. The D gene and trimming were derived from the DNA, and the V and J assignments and clone size from that table. Altogether roughly 120,000 clones are present, about 80% being singletons, with the ten largest covering 6.5% to 8%.

The receptor's source is a woman between 45 and 60 years old with acute or convalescent COVID-19. Sequencing was carried out using peripheral blood. The genes are TRBV19 and TRBJ1-1; the D is unclear. The DNA of the CDR3 is TGTGCCAGTCACTACGCGGGAGACACTGAAGCTTTCTTT. Amino acids: CASHYAGDTEAFF.